The clone carrying this TCR beta chain was recorded a few times. The template was RNA from unsorted bulk tissue. Distant lung tissue was collected more than 3 cm away from the tumor edge. This entry comes from a study of tumor and adjacent non-tumor tissue in lung cancer. Whole-study context: Histology: 12 adenocarcinoma, a couple of squamous cell carcinoma, 1 small cell lung cancer. Aged roughly 31 to 80 years, patients included fewer than 11 men and a handful of women with stage I to III disease.

The V gene's germline CDR1 is MDHEN and CDR2 SYDVKM. Trimming cost V 10 bases and J 9 bases, with 22 bases left between them. CDR3 length: 15 amino acids. Three rounds of nested PCR, following a modified ARM-PCR protocol, produced the TCRbeta library. TCRdb processed the multiplex PCR reads anew with MiXCR; each CDR3 protein has one entry. This sample has over 40,000 distinct CDR3 sequences, with about 70% found just once. Specimen: distant non-tumor lung tissue. The chain has TRBV28 and TRBJ1-6, with no clear D. The sequence was collected from a woman aged 60 to 75 with non-small cell lung cancer. In DNA form, the CDR3 reads TGTGCCATCATGATGAGAGACGGTCGGCCTTCACCCCTCCACTTT. Its translation is CAIMMRDGRPSPLHF.